The TCR beta chain described here comes from a study of long-term antiretroviral therapy in people with HIV (dated by TCRdb to between 2021 and 2022). A note on the overall study: The earliest samples were collected about a decade before the 2015 WHO recommendation for immediate ART, when ART was typically delayed until CD4 counts fell. A retrospective serial study tested whether changes in peripheral blood TRB repertoire composition and diversity were associated with ART initiation and durable HIV suppression. From some 27 adults with confirmed HIV infection, the cohort provided roughly 200 cryopreserved PBMC samples, gathered serially across a mean of around six years (range 1-12). Of the roughly 30 participants with HIV, approximately ten were female. No cross-contamination during QIAcube processing was shown when test extractions of a monoclonal T-cell line were performed alongside around 30 polyclonal samples.

To be included, a participant needed at least one PBMC sample from before ART initiation plus at least two post-ART samples. All participants with HIV were treated in the United States of America. Before DNA extraction, cryopreserved samples of 1-10 million PBMC were thawed and washed. At the time of the earliest PBMC sample, participants with HIV were aged between roughly 20 and 60 years. PBMC samples were contributed by each participant from 1-4 timepoints before ART initiation and 2-8 timepoints after ART initiation, with a median of 7 samples. Serial HIV viral load, CD4+ T-cell count, ART history and demographic data were obtained for every participant. Genomic DNA was extracted from unsorted PBMC with a Qiagen kit on a QIAcube, with processing performed in batches of 12 samples. Sequencing of the TRB variable region was done with the immunoSEQ hsTCRB v3.0 assay at survey level resolution. A depth of roughly 35,000-55,000 T-cell genomes per sample was targeted for TRB sequencing. An Illumina MiSeq with a v3 150-cycle kit was used to sequence the pooled TRB libraries. The original pipeline was this. Repertoire analysis was performed in R inside a reproducible Nextflow workflow that covered QC, data transformation and analysis. LymphoSeq2, an R package for AIRR-Seq data exploration, was used to implement custom analyses. A few samples yielding fewer than 5000 total TRB sequences were excluded, leaving around 200 analyzed HIV repertoires. Among the 180 to 200 retained HIV repertoires, 55 to 60 were collected before ART initiation and 129 after ART initiation. Repertoires were downsampled to 5000 TRB nucleotide sequences, with summary statistics averaged over 100 downsampling iterations. TRB sequences were retained for analysis only if CDR3 regions of at least seven amino acids were present. Two measures captured diversity: a Shannon entropy-derived clonality score and the Gini coefficient. Repertoire networks linked the top 5000 CDR3 amino acid sequences whenever two sequences differed by an edit distance of one. GLIPH2 predicted antigen specificity groups and MHC restriction for TRB CDR3 amino acid sequences. CDR3 amino acid sequences were matched against VDJdb and McPAS-TCR to flag known CMV, EBV, HIV or tissue antigen associations. Pre-ART, post-ART and control groups were compared with Wilcoxon signed-rank tests and Holm-Bonferroni correction. The table was pulled from immuneACCESS by TCRdb, which kept in-frame rearrangements only. Such tables lose some clones; where checked, under half of the loss comes from unresolved V genes, and the rest has no known cause. V, J and clone size reflect that table, while D and trimming were determined from the DNA. The sample has around 9,200 clones on record, about three quarters of them singletons. Jointly, the top ten make up 20% to 30% of the sample.

Points on this clone: Its antigen has not been determined. One base away there is no much larger clone; base qualities are not given.

V is reduced by 4 bases and J by 1 base, leaving a spacing of 16 bases between them. The CDR3 measures 15 amino acids from cysteine to phenylalanine. Only the CDR3 region is kept as DNA, spanning 45 bases read in frame from base 1. CDR1 GTSNPN and CDR2 SVGIG are derived from the germline V gene (reference sequence). General study outcomes and caveats: Starting ART was linked to a significant rise in TRB diversity, yet even after long-term ART the diversity remained significantly lower than in transplant donor controls. The samples span the years 2004 to 2017, and the ART regimens used may be less effective than current regimens. Limited PBMC availability meant only the TCR beta chain was sequenced, without alpha chain pairing. Inferences about post-ART repertoire changes are limited because no data were available on ART adherence, viral resistance or therapy changes. Unsorted PBMC were profiled instead of sorted CD4+ and CD8+ T cells because pre-ART samples had limited cell numbers. Narrower CDR3 length ranges were observed in HIV repertoires than in controls, and an antigen-experienced repertoire with only a slight naive shift after ART was suggested by the network structure. The repertoire was dominated across all time points by expanded TRB clones identified before ART initiation, although this dominance was seen to fluctuate and to decrease in many PLHIV after ART.

Material: unsorted PBMCs, obtained 0.6 years before starting antiretroviral therapy. The chain uses TRBV30 and TRBJ1-2; the D gene is perhaps TRBD1, from 5 matching bases. The TCR sequence derives from a man aged 40-55 years with HIV. The CDR3 region has the sequence CAWNGGKGNNYGYTF. The sequence in DNA is TGTGCCTGGAATGGGGGGAAAGGGAATAACTATGGCTACACCTTC.